Each of the 3 T cell receptor beta chains below was sequenced from the same sample in a study of blood T cell repertoires in COVID-19. The table came from immunoSEQ multiplex PCR; TCRdb's copy has only in-frame clones and leaves some out. This sample has 70,000 or so clones, with about 80% found just once. Sequencing used peripheral blood. The receptor set was obtained from a human donor in a cohort sampled during active COVID-19.

The chain couples TRBV6-4 to TRBJ1-3; D gene ambiguous. Germline V gene sequence: CDR1 MRHNA, CDR2 SNTAGT. The CDR3 has 11 amino acids. The V end was cut by 9 bases, the J end by 7 bases, with 10 bases between. CDR3 amino acids: CARLGRNTIYF. The CDR3 nucleotides are TGTGCCAGGCTTGGTCGGAACACCATATATTTT.

The gene calls are TRBV3-1 (or the pseudogene TRBV3-2) and TRBJ1-6; D is undetermined. The CDR3 contains 14 residues. Germline assignment: CDR1 LGHDT and CDR2 YNNKEL (reference sequence). Trimming stripped 4 bases from V and 5 bases from J, with 9 bases between. CDR3 sequence: CASSLVVDNSPLHF. Here the CDR3 DNA reads TGTGCCAGCAGCCTGGTCGTAGATAATTCACCCCTCCACTTT.

The rearrangement joins TRBV5-6 to TRBJ2-1, with D perhaps matching TRBD1 (6 bases). This CDR3 region has 14 residues. Per germline, CDR1 SGHDT and CDR2 YYEEEE. V dropped 4 bases and J dropped 3 bases, with 11 bases sitting between them. The CDR3 nucleotides read TGTGCCAGCAGCAGGACAGCCTACTACAATGAGCAGTTCTTC. This translates into CASSRTAYYNEQFF.